The clone carrying this T cell receptor (beta chain) turned up a few times. This CDR3 has 14 amino acids. Trimming took 3 bases from V and 0 from J, leaving 7 bases between them. Germline lookup yields CDR1 SEHNR and CDR2 FQNEAQ (reference sequence). Amplification targeted TCR beta CDR3 regions from RNA transcripts. The HTBI primer set served for first-round RT-PCR of the TCR CDR3. TCRdb reprocessed the multiplex PCR reads via MiXCR and lists one record per CDR3 protein. The sample lists about 380,000 distinct CDR3 sequences; around 13% were seen once. PBMCs were obtained from under 13 ml fresh peripheral blood. This entry belongs to a study of T cells in Graves' hyperthyroidism and ophthalmopathy.

This receptor was identified in a woman aged 55-70 years with Graves' hyperthyroidism. The source material was blood. J is TRBJ2-3 and V is TRBV7-9, with D unclear. The CDR3 DNA is TGTGCCAGCAGCTTGGACCACAGCACAGATACGCAGTATTTT. Its protein is CASSLDHSTDTQYF.